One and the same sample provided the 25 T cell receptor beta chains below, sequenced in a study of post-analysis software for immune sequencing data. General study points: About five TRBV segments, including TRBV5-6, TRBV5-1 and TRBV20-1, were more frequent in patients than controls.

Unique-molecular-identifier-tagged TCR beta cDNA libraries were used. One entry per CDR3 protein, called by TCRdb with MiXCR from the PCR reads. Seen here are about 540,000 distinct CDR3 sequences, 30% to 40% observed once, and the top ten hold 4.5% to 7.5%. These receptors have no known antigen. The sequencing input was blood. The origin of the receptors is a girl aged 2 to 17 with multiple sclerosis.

DNA for the CDR3: TGCAGTGCTAGATTCGAGACCCAGTACTTC. Encoded protein: CSARFETQYF. J is TRBJ2-5 and V is TRBV20-1; D gene uncertain. Trimming stripped 2 bases from V and 5 bases from J, with 3 bases between. Germline loops: CDR1 DFQATT, CDR2 SNEGSKA (reference sequence). The CDR3 contains 10 residues.

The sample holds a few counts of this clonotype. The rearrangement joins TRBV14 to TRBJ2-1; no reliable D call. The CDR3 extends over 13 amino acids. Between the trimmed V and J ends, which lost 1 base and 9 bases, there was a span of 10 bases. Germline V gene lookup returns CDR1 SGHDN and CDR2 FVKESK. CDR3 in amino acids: CASSQVLNGEQFF. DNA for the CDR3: TGTGCCAGCAGCCAAGTCTTGAATGGTGAGCAGTTCTTC.

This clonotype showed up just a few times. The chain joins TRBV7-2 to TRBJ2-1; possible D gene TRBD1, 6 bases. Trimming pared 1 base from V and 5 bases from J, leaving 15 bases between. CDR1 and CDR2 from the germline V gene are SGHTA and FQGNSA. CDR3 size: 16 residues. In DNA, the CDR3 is TGTGCCAGCAGCTTAGTCCCCGTGACAGGCAACAATGAGCAGTTCTTC. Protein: CASSLVPVTGNNEQFF.

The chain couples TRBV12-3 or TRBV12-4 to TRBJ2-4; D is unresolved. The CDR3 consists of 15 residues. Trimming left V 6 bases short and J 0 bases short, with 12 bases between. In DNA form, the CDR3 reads TGTGCCAGCAGCCGTGACTGGGGAGCCAAAAACATTCAGTACTTC. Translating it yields CASSRDWGAKNIQYF.

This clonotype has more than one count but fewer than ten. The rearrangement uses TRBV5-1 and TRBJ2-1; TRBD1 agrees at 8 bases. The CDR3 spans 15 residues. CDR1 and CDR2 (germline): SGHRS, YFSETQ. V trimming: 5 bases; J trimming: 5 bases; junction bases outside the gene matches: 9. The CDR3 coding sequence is TGCGCCAGCAGGTTGCCGGGACAGGTGAACAATGAGCAGTTCTTC. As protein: CASRLPGQVNNEQFF.

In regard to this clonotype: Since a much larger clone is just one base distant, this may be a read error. The DNA of the CDR3 is TGCAGTGCAAGGGAATGGGGTGGCGAAGAGATCCAGTACTTC. This codes for CSAREWGGEEIQYF. The chain carries TRBV20-1 and TRBJ2-5; D not certain. The length of the CDR3 is 14 residues. Germline CDR1 DFQATT, CDR2 SNEGSKA (reference sequence).

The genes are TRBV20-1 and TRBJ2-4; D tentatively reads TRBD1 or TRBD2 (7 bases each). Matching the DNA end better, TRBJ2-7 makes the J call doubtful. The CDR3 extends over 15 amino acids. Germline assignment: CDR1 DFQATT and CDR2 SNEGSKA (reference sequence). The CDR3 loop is CSARRTGDYLYEQYF. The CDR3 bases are TGCAGTGCTAGACGAACAGGGGACTACCTCTACGAGCAGTACTTC.

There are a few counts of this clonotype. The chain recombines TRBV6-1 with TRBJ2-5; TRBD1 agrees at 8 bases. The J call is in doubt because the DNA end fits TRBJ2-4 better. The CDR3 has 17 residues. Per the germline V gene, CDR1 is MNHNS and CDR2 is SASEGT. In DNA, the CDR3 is TGTGCCAGCGCTAGAATGGGGGCAGGGGGCCCTTCTAACATTCAGTACTTC. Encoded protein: CASARMGAGGPSNIQYF.

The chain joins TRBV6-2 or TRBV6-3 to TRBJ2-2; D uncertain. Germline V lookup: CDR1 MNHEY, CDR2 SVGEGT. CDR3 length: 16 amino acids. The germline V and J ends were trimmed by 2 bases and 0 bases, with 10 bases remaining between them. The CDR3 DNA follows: TGTGCCAGCAGTTACAGTTGGAGCGCGAACACCGGGGAGCTGTTTTTT. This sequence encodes CASSYSWSANTGELFF.

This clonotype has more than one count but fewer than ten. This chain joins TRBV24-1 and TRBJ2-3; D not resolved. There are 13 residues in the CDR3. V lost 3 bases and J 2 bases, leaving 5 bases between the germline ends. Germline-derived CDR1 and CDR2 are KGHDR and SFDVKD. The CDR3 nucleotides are TGTGCCACCAGTGATCCGGTCACAGATACGCAGTATTTT. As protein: CATSDPVTDTQYF.

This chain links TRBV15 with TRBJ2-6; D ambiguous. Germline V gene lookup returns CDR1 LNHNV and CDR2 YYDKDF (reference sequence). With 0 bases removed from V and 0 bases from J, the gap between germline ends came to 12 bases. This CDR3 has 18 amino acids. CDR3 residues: CATSRDIKLGSGANVLTF. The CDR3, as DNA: TGTGCCACCAGCAGAGATATTAAGTTGGGCTCTGGGGCCAACGTCCTGACTTTC.

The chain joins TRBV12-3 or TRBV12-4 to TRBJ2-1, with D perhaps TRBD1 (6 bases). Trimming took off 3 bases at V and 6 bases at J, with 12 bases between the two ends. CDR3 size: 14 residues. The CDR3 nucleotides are TGTGCCAGCAGTTTCAGGCAGGGGAGCAATGAGCAGTTCTTC. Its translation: CASSFRQGSNEQFF.

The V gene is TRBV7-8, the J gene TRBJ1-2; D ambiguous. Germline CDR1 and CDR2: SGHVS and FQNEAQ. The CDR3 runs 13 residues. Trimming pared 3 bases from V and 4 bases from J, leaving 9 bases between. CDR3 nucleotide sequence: TGTGCCAGCAGCTTGGGTTGGCTCTATGGCTACACCTTC. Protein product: CASSLGWLYGYTF.

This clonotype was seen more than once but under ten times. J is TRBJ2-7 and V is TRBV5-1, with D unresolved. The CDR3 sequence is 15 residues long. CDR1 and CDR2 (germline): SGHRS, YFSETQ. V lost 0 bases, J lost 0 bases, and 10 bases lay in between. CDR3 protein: CASSLASTASYEQYF. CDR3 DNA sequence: TGCGCCAGCAGCTTGGCCTCGACCGCCTCCTACGAGCAGTACTTC.

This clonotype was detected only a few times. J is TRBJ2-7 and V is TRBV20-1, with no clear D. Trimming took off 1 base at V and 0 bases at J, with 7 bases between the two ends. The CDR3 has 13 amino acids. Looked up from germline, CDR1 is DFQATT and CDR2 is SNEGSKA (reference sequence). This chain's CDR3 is CSARGRYSYEQYF. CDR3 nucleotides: TGCAGTGCTAGAGGACGGTACTCCTACGAGCAGTACTTC.

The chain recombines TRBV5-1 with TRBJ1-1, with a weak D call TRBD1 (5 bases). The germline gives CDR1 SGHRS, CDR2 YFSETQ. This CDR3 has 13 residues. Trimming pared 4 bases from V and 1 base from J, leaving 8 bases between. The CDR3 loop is CASSEGTNTEAFF. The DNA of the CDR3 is TGCGCCAGCAGCGAGGGGACGAACACTGAAGCTTTCTTT.

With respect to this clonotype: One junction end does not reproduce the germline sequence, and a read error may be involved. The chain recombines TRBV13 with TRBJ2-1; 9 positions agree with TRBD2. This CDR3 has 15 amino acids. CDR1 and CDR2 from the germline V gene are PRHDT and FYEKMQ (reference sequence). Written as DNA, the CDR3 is TGTGCCGGCAGCTTAGCGGGGGACAAGTACAATGAGCAGTTCTTC. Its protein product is CAGSLAGDKYNEQFF.

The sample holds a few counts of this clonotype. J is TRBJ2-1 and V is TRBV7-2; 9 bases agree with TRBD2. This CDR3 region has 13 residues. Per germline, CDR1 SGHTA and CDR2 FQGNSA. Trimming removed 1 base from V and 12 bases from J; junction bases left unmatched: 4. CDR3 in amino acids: CASSLVSGGMQFF. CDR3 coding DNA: TGTGCCAGCAGCTTAGTTAGCGGGGGCATGCAGTTCTTC.

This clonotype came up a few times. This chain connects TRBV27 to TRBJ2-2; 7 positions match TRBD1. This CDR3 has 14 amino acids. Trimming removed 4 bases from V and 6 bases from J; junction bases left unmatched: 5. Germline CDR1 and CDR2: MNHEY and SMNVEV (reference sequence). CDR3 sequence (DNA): TGTGCCAGCAGTTCGCACAGGGGAGCCGGGGAGCTGTTTTTT. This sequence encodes CASSSHRGAGELFF.

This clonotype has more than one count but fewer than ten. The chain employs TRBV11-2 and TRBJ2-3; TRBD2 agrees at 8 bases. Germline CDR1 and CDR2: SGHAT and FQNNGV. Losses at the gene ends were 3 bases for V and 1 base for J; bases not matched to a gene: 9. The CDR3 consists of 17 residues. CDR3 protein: CASSLRGGGFRTDTQYF. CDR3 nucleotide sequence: TGTGCCAGCAGCTTGAGAGGCGGGGGGTTTCGCACAGATACGCAGTATTTT.

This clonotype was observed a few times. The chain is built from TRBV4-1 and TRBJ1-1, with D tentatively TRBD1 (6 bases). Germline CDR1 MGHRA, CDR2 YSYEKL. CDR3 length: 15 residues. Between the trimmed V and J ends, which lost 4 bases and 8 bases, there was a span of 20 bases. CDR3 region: CASSPQEGHNTEAFF. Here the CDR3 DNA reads TGCGCCAGCAGCCCTCAAGAGGGACATAATACCGAAGCTTTCTTT.

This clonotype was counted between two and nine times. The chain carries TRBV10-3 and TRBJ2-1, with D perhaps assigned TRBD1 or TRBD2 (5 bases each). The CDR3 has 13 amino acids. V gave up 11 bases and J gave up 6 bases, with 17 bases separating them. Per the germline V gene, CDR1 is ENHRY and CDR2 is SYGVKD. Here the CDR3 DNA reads TGTGCCGCCGGGCAGGGAGAGGTCAATGAGCAGTTCTTC. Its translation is CAAGQGEVNEQFF.

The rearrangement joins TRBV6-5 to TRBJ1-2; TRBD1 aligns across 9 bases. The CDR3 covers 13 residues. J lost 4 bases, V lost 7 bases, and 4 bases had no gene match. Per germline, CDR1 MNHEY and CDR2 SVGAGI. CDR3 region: CASTRDRAYGYTF. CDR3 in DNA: TGTGCCAGCACCCGGGACAGGGCCTATGGCTACACCTTC.

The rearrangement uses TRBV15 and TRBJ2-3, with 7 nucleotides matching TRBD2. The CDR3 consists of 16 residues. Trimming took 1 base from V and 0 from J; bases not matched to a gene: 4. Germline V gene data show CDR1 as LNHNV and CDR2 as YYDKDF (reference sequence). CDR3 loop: CATSRVGLVSTDTQYF. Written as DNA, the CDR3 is TGTGCCACCAGCAGAGTCGGACTAGTAAGCACAGATACGCAGTATTTT.

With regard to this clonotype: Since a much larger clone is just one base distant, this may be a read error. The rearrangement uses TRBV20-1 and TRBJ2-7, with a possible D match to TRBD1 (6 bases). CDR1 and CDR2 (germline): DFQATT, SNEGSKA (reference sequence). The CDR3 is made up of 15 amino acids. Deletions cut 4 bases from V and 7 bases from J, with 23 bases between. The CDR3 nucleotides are TGCAGTGCTATTTCAGGGGCCCTTACCTACAATGAGCAGTACTTC. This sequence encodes CSAISGALTYNEQYF.